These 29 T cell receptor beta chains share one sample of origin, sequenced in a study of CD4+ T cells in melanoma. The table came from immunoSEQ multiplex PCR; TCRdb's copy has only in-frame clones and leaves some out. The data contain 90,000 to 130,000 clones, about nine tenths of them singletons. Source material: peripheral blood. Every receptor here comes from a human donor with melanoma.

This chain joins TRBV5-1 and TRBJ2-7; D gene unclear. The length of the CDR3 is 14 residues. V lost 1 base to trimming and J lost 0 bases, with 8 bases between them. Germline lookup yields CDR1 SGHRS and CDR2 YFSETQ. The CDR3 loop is CASSLLLSSYEQYF. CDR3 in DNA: TGCGCCAGCAGCTTGCTCCTTAGCTCCTACGAGCAGTACTTC.

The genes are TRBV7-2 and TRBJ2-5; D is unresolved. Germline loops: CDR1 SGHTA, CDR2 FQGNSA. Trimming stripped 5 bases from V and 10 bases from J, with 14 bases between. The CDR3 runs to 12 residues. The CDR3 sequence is CASSPRRAIQYF. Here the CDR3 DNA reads TGTGCCAGCAGCCCCCGTCGGGCAATCCAGTACTTC.

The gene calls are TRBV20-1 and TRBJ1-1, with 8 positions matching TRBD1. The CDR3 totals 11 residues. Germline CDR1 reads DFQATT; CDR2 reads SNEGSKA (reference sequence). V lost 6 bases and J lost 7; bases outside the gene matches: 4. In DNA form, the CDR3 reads TGCAGTGCGGACAGGGCGGGTGAAGCTTTCTTT. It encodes CSADRAGEAFF.

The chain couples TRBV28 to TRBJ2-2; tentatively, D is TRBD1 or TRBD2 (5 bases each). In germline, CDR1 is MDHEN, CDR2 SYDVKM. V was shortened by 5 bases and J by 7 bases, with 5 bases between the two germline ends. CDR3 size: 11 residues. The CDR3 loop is CASSGGGELFF. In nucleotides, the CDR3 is TGTGCCAGCAGTGGGGGCGGGGAGCTGTTTTTT.

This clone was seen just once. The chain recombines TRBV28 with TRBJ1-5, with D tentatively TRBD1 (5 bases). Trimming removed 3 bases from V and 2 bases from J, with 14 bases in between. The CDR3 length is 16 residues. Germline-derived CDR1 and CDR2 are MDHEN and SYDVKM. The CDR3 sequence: CASSFQKGMGNQPQHF. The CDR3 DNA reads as TGTGCCAGCAGTTTTCAAAAGGGGATGGGCAATCAGCCCCAGCATTTT.

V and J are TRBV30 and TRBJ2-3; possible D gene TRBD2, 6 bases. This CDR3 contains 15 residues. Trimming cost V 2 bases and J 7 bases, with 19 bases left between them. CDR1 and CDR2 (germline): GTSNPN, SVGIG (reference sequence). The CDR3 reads CAWSPSGVGKNTQYF. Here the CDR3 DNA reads TGTGCCTGGAGTCCCTCGGGGGTTGGGAAAAATACGCAGTATTTT.

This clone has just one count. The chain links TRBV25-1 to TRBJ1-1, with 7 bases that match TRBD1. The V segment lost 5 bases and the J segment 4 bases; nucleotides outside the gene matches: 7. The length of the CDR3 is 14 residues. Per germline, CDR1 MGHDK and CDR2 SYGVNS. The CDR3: CASSPPGGITEAFF. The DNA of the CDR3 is TGTGCCAGCAGTCCCCCAGGGGGGATCACTGAAGCTTTCTTT. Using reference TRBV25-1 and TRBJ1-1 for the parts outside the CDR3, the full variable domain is EADIYQTPRYLVIGTGKKITLECSQTMGHDKMYWYQQDPGMELHLIHYSYGVNSTEKGDLSSESTVSRIRTEHFPLTLESARPSHTSQYLCASSPPGGITEAFFGQGTRLTVV.

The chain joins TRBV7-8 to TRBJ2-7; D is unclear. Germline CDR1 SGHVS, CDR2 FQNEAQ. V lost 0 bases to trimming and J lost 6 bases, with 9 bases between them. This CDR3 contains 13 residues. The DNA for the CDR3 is TGTGCCAGCAGCTTAGCCGTGCTATCCGAGCAGTACTTC. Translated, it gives CASSLAVLSEQYF.

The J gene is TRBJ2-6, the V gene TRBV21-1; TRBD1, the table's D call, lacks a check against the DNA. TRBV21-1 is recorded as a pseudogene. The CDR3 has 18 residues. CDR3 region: CASSTRTGGSAGANVLTF. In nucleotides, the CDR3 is TGTGCCAGCAGCACCAGAACAGGGGGTTCTGCTGGGGCCAACGTCCTGACTTTC.

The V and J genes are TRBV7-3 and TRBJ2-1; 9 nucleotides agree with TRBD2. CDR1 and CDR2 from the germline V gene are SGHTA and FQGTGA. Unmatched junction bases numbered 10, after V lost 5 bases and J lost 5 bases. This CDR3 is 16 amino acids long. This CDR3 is CASSPRNSGSHNEQFF. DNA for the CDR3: TGTGCCAGCAGCCCCCGGAATAGCGGGAGCCACAATGAGCAGTTCTTC.

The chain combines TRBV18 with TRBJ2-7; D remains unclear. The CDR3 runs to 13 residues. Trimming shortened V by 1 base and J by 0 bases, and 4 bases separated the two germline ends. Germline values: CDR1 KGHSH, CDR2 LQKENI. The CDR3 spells CASSPRSSYEQYF. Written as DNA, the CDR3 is TGTGCCAGCTCACCACGCAGCTCCTACGAGCAGTACTTC.

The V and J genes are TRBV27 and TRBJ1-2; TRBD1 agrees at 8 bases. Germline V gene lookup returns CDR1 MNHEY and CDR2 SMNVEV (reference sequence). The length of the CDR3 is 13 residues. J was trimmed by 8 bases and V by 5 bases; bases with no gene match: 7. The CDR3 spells CASSDYRGEGYTF. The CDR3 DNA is TGTGCCAGCAGTGATTACAGGGGGGAAGGCTACACCTTC.

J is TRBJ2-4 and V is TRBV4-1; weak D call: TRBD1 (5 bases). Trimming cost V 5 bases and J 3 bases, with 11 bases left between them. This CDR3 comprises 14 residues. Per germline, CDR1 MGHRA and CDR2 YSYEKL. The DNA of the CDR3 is TGCGCCAGCAGCTTTGGACACCACAAAAACATTCAGTACTTC. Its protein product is CASSFGHHKNIQYF.

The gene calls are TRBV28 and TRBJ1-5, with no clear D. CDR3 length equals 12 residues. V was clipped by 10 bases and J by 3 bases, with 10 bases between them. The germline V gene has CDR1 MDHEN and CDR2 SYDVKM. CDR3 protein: CATSGHNQPQHF. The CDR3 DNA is TGTGCCACCTCAGGCCACAATCAGCCCCAGCATTTT.

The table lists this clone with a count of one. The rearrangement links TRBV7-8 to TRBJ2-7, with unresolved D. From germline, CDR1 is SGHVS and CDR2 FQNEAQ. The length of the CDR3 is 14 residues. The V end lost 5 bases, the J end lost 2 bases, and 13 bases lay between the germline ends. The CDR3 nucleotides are TGTGCCAGCAGCCTTGGCCGGGTACCCTACGAGCAGTACTTC. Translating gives CASSLGRVPYEQYF.

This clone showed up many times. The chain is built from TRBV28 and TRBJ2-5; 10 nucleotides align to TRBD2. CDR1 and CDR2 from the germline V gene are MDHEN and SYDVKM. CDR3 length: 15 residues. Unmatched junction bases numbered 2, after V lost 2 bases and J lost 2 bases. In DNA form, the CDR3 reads TGTGCCAGCAGTTTAACTAGCGGGACTCAAGAGACCCAGTACTTC. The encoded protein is CASSLTSGTQETQYF. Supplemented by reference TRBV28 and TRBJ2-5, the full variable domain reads DVKVTQSSRYLVKRTGEKVFLECVQDMDHENMFWYRQDPGLGLRLIYFSYDVKMKEKGDIPEGYSVSREKKERFSLILESASTNQTSMYLCASSLTSGTQETQYFGPGTRLLVL.

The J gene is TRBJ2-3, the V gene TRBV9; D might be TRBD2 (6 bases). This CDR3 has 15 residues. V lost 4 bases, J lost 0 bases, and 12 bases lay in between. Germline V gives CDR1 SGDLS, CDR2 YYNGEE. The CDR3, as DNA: TGTGCCAGCAGCTCGGGACTGGCAAGCACAGATACGCAGTATTTT. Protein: CASSSGLASTDTQYF.

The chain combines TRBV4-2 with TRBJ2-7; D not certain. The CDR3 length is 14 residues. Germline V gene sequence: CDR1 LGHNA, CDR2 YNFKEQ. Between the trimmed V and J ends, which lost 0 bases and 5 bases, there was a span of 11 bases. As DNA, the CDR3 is TGTGCCAGCAGCCAAGAAAGGGCGATCCACGAGCAGTACTTC. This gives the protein CASSQERAIHEQYF.

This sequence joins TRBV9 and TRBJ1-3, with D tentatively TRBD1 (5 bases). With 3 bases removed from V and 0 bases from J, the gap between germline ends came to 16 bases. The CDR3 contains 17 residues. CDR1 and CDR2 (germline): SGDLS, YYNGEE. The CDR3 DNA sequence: TGTGCCAGCAGCGCCCGGGACTTTCGGAGCTCTGGAAACACCATATATTTT. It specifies CASSARDFRSSGNTIYF.

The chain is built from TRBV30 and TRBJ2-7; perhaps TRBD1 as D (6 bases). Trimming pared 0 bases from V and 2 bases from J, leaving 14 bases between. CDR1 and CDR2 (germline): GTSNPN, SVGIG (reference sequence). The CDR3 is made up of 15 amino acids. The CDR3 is CAWSVGPTGTYEQYF. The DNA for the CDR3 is TGTGCCTGGAGTGTAGGCCCGACAGGTACCTACGAGCAGTACTTC.

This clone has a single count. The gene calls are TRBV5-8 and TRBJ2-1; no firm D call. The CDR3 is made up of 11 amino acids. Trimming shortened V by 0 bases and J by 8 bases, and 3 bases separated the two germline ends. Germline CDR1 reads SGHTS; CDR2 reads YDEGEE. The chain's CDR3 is CASSLVDEQFF. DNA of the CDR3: TGTGCCAGCAGCTTGGTAGATGAGCAGTTCTTC.

Written as DNA, the CDR3 is TGTGCCAGCAGCCCCGGAGGGCGGTATGGCTACACCTTC. It yields the protein CASSPGGRYGYTF. The genes are TRBV6-6 and TRBJ1-2; no clear D. CDR3 length: 13 residues. Germline CDR1 is MNHNY and CDR2 is SVGAGI (reference sequence). V lost 6 bases and J lost 5, with 13 bases in between.

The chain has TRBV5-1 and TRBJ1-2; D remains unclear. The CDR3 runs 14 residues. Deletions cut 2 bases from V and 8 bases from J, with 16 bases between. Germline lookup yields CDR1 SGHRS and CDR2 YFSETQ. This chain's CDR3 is CASSLSVSAGGYTF. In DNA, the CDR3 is TGCGCCAGCAGCTTATCGGTCAGCGCGGGGGGCTACACCTTC.

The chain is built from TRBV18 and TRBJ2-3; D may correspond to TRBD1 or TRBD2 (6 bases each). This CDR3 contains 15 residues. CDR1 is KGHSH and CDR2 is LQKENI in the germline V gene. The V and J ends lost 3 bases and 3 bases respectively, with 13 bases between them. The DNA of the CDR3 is TGTGCCAGCTCACCCCCCCAGGGGAGGACAGATACGCAGTATTTT. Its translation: CASSPPQGRTDTQYF.

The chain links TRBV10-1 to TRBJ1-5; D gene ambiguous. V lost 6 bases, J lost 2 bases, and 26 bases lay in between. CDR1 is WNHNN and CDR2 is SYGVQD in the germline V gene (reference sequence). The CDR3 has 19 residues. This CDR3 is CASRRLTACHQQGNQPQHF. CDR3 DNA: TGCGCCAGCAGGAGACTTACGGCCTGTCACCAGCAGGGCAATCAGCCCCAGCATTTT.

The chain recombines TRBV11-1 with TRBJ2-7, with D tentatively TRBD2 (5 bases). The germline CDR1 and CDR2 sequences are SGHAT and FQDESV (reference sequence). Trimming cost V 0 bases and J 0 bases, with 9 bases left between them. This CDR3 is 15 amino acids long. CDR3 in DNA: TGTGCCAGCAGCTTAGCGGGGAGTCTCTCCTACGAGCAGTACTTC. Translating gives CASSLAGSLSYEQYF.

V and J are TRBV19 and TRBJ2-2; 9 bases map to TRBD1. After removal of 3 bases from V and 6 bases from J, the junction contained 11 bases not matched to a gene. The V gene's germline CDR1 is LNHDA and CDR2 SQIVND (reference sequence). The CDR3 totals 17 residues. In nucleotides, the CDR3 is TGTGCCAGTAGTATCGGGACAGGGCGGACTATCTCCGGGGAGCTGTTTTTT. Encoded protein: CASSIGTGRTISGELFF. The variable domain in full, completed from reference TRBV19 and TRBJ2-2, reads DGGITQSPKYLFRKEGQNVTLSCEQNLNHDAMYWYRQDPGQGLRLIYYSQIVNDFQKGDIAEGYSVSREKKESFPLTVTSAQKNPTAFYLCASSIGTGRTISGELFFGEGSRLTVL.

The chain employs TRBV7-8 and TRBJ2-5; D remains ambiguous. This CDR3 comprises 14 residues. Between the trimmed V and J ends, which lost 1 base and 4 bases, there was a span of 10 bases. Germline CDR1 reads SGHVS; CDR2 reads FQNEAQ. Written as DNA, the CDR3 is TGTGCCAGCAGCTTAGGGGTCACCGGAGAGACCCAGTACTTC. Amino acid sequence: CASSLGVTGETQYF.

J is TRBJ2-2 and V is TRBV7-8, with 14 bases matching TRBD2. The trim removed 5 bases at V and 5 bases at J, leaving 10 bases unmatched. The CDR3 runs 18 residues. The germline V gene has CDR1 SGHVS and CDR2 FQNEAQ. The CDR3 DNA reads TGTGCCAGCAGCCTGGGGGGACTAGCGGGAGCCCGAACCGGGGAGCTGTTTTTT. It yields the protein CASSLGGLAGARTGELFF.